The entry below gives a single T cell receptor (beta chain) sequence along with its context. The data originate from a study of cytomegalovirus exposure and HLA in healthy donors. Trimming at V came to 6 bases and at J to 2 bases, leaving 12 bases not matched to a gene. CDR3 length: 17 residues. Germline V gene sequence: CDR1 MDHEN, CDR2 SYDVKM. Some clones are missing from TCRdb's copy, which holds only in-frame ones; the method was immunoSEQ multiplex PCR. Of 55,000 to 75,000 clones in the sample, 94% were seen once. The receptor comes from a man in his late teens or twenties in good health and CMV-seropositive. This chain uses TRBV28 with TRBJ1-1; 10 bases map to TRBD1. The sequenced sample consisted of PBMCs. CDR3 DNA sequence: TGTGCCAGCAGCCCGGGACAGGGGATCAGGCAAAACACTGAAGCTTTCTTT. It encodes CASSPGQGIRQNTEAFF. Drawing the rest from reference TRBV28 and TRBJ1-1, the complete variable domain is DVKVTQSSRYLVKRTGEKVFLECVQDMDHENMFWYRQDPGLGLRLIYFSYDVKMKEKGDIPEGYSVSREKKERFSLILESASTNQTSMYLCASSPGQGIRQNTEAFFGQGTRLTVV.